This is a list of T cell receptor beta chains from one sample in a study of blood T cell repertoires in COVID-19. Clones were read by immunoSEQ multiplex PCR, and TCRdb kept only the in-frame ones, dropping some. The data show 270,000 or so clones, 85% seen once. Material: peripheral blood. These receptors all come from a human donor in a cohort sampled during active COVID-19. Both conserved end residues are part of each CDR3. A D gene is named only where the DNA matches it firmly. Rows may omit the clone size; those that give it use once, few, many or a size class.

clone size: -; D gene: TRBD2; V gene: TRBV15; J gene: TRBJ2-2; CDR3 protein: CATSRGGTSNTGELFF; CDR3 DNA: TGTGCCACCAGCAGAGGGGGGACTAGCAACACCGGGGAGCTGTTTTTT
clone size: -; D gene: -; V gene: TRBV28; J gene: TRBJ2-7; CDR3 protein: CASVLSGSYEQYF; CDR3 DNA: TGTGCCAGCGTCCTCTCGGGTTCCTACGAGCAGTACTTC
clone size: -; D gene: -; V gene: TRBV30; J gene: TRBJ2-5; CDR3 protein: CAWSIGRGGKTQYF; CDR3 DNA: TGTGCCTGGAGTATAGGGAGAGGTGGAAAGACCCAGTACTTC
clone size: -; D gene: -; V gene: TRBV7-9; J gene: TRBJ2-5; CDR3 protein: CASSLYETQYF; CDR3 DNA: TGTGCCAGCAGCTTATATGAGACCCAGTACTTC
clone size: -; D gene: TRBD1; V gene: TRBV19; J gene: TRBJ2-1; CDR3 protein: CATTGQYNEQFF; CDR3 DNA: TGTGCCACTACGGGACAGTACAATGAGCAGTTCTTC
clone size: -; D gene: TRBD1; V gene: TRBV19; J gene: TRBJ2-5; CDR3 protein: CASNDRGGETQYF; CDR3 DNA: TGTGCCAGTAATGACAGGGGTGGAGAGACCCAGTACTTC
clone size: -; D gene: TRBD2; V gene: TRBV18; J gene: TRBJ2-3; CDR3 protein: CASSQGLAGVDTQYF; CDR3 DNA: TGTGCCAGCTCACAGGGACTAGCGGGCGTCGATACGCAGTATTTT
clone size: once; D gene: -; V gene: TRBV30; J gene: TRBJ1-2; CDR3 protein: CAWSPRTGSSYTF; CDR3 DNA: TGTGCCTGGAGTCCACGAACAGGGTCAAGCTACACCTTC
clone size: -; D gene: TRBD1; V gene: TRBV30; J gene: TRBJ2-7; CDR3 protein: CAWNRGNNYEQYF; CDR3 DNA: TGTGCCTGGAACAGGGGGAATAACTACGAGCAGTACTTC
clone size: -; D gene: -; V gene: TRBV19; J gene: TRBJ2-7; CDR3 protein: CASSIGTPATGGEQYF; CDR3 DNA: TGTGCCAGTAGTATTGGGACACCCGCAACGGGGGGAGAGCAGTACTTC
clone size: -; D gene: TRBD1; V gene: TRBV4-3; J gene: TRBJ2-2; CDR3 protein: CASGVGQVNTGELFF; CDR3 DNA: TGCGCCAGCGGAGTGGGACAGGTTAACACCGGGGAGCTGTTTTTT
clone size: -; D gene: TRBD1; V gene: TRBV27; J gene: TRBJ1-1; CDR3 protein: CASSIDRGWMNTEAFF; CDR3 DNA: TGTGCCAGCAGTATCGACAGGGGATGGATGAACACTGAAGCTTTCTTT
clone size: -; D gene: TRBD2; V gene: TRBV3-1/TRBV3-2; J gene: TRBJ2-1; CDR3 protein: CASSMTSGTNEQFF; CDR3 DNA: TGTGCCAGCAGCATGACTAGCGGTACTAATGAGCAGTTCTTC
clone size: once; D gene: TRBD2; V gene: TRBV5-5; J gene: TRBJ2-1; CDR3 protein: CASTAGPGLAIRGRDEQFF; CDR3 DNA: TGTGCCAGCACCGCGGGCCCGGGACTAGCGATTCGTGGGCGGGATGAGCAGTTCTTC
clone size: -; D gene: -; V gene: TRBV14; J gene: TRBJ2-2; CDR3 protein: CASSRQSGGKRLGGELFF; CDR3 DNA: TGTGCCAGCAGCCGACAATCTGGCGGGAAGCGGTTGGGCGGGGAGCTGTTTTTT
clone size: once; D gene: -; V gene: TRBV5-1; J gene: TRBJ2-7; CDR3 protein: CASSLSLFIYEQYF; CDR3 DNA: TGCGCCAGCAGCTTATCCCTATTCATCTACGAGCAGTACTTC
clone size: -; D gene: -; V gene: TRBV7-8; J gene: TRBJ1-2; CDR3 protein: CASSLGQGNYGYTF; CDR3 DNA: TGTGCCAGCAGCTTAGGGCAGGGTAACTATGGCTACACCTTC
clone size: -; D gene: -; V gene: TRBV9; J gene: TRBJ1-1; CDR3 protein: CASNPGYSDTEAFF; CDR3 DNA: TGTGCCAGCAACCCAGGGTATTCGGACACTGAAGCTTTCTTT
clone size: once; D gene: -; V gene: TRBV19; J gene: TRBJ2-2; CDR3 protein: CASSPSGAGVSGELFF; CDR3 DNA: TGTGCCAGTAGCCCTTCCGGGGCAGGGGTTAGCGGGGAGCTGTTTTTT
clone size: -; D gene: TRBD2; V gene: TRBV7-2; J gene: TRBJ2-3; CDR3 protein: CASRKWTSGSTDTQYF; CDR3 DNA: TGTGCCAGCAGAAAATGGACTAGCGGAAGCACAGATACGCAGTATTTT
clone size: many; D gene: -; V gene: TRBV5-1; J gene: TRBJ2-2; CDR3 protein: CASSLSLGELFF; CDR3 DNA: TGCGCCAGCAGCTTGAGCCTCGGGGAGCTGTTTTTT
clone size: -; D gene: -; V gene: TRBV5-4; J gene: TRBJ2-3; CDR3 protein: CASSLAGSHADTQYF; CDR3 DNA: TGTGCCAGCAGCTTGGCCGGGAGCCATGCAGATACGCAGTATTTT
clone size: -; D gene: -; V gene: TRBV3-1/TRBV3-2; J gene: TRBJ2-2; CDR3 protein: CASSQGVLTGELFF; CDR3 DNA: TGTGCCAGCAGCCAGGGCGTCCTAACCGGGGAGCTGTTTTTT
clone size: -; D gene: TRBD1; V gene: TRBV2; J gene: TRBJ1-2; CDR3 protein: CASSVRTGYGYTF; CDR3 DNA: TGTGCCAGCAGTGTTCGGACAGGCTATGGCTACACCTTC
clone size: -; D gene: -; V gene: TRBV5-6; J gene: TRBJ1-3; CDR3 protein: CASTMRGSRNTIYF; CDR3 DNA: TGTGCCAGCACCATGAGGGGGTCGAGAAACACCATATATTTT
clone size: -; D gene: -; V gene: TRBV7-2; J gene: TRBJ2-7; CDR3 protein: CASNPPSSYEQYF; CDR3 DNA: TGTGCCAGCAACCCCCCGAGCTCCTACGAGCAGTACTTC
clone size: -; D gene: -; V gene: TRBV19; J gene: TRBJ2-7; CDR3 protein: CASSTYSGDSPYEQYF; CDR3 DNA: TGTGCCAGTAGTACCTACTCTGGTGACAGCCCCTACGAGCAGTACTTC
clone size: -; D gene: TRBD1; V gene: TRBV7-2; J gene: TRBJ1-5; CDR3 protein: CASSYSQGAYYSNQPQHF; CDR3 DNA: TGTGCCAGCAGCTACTCGCAGGGGGCCTATTATAGCAATCAGCCCCAGCATTTT
clone size: -; D gene: TRBD2; V gene: TRBV3-1/TRBV3-2; J gene: TRBJ2-6; CDR3 protein: CASSPLGGSVSGANVLTF; CDR3 DNA: TGTGCCAGCAGTCCTCTCGGGGGGTCGGTCTCTGGGGCCAACGTCCTGACTTTC
clone size: -; D gene: TRBD2; V gene: TRBV3-1/TRBV3-2; J gene: TRBJ2-1; CDR3 protein: CASSQEFLAGRNEQFF; CDR3 DNA: TGTGCCAGCAGCCAAGAATTCCTAGCGGGACGCAATGAGCAGTTCTTC
clone size: -; D gene: -; V gene: TRBV7-2; J gene: TRBJ1-1; CDR3 protein: CASSFDVDSEAFF; CDR3 DNA: TGTGCCAGCAGCTTCGATGTGGACAGTGAAGCTTTCTTT
clone size: -; D gene: -; V gene: TRBV27; J gene: TRBJ2-1; CDR3 protein: CASSLNLRGHSMNEQFF; CDR3 DNA: TGTGCCAGCAGTTTGAACCTCCGCGGACATTCCATGAATGAGCAGTTCTTC
clone size: -; D gene: TRBD2; V gene: TRBV10-3; J gene: TRBJ2-3; CDR3 protein: CAISRLAGSTDTQYF; CDR3 DNA: TGTGCCATCAGCAGACTAGCGGGAAGCACAGATACGCAGTATTTT